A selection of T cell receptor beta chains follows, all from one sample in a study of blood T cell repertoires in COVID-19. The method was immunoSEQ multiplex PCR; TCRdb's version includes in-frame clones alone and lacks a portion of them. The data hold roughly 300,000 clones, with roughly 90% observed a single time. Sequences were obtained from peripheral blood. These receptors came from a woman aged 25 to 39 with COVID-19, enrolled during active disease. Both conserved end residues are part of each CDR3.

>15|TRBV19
CASTSDRTGSYEQYF
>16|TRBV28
CASSSFGGGVYNEQFF
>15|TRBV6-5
CASSYSDRGTTGYTF
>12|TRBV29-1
CSVEDETYEQYF
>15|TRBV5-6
CASSLGQLSGNTIYF
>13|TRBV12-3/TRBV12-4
CASRTEILSEAFF
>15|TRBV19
CASSIAGKGTDTQYF
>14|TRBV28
CASSLPGQIQPQHF
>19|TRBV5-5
CASSLLEFVGAENTGELFF
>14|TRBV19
CASSIQQGRGEAFF
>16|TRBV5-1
CASSPKVGGSGDTQYF
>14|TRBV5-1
CASSVQGVQETQYF
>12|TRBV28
CASSFGLAGVYF
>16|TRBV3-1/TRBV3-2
CASSPEGEGSYNEQFF
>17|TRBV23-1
CASSQLRRTGSNYGYTF
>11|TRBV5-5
CASSLGPGAFF
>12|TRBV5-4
CASSLDKGQGHF
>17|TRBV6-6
CASSPPTRLAGEETQYF
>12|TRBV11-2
CASSSSVYEQYF
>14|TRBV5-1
CASSLGPTDYEQYF